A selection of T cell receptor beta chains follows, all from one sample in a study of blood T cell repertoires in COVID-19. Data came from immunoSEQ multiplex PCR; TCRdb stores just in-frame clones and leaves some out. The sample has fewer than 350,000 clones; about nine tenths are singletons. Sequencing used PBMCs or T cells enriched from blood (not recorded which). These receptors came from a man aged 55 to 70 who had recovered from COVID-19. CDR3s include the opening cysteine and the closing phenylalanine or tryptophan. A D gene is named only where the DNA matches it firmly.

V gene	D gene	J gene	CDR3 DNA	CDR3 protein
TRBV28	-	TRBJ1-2	TGTGCCAGCAGTTTATTCAGGAACGGCTATGGCTACACCTTC	CASSLFRNGYGYTF
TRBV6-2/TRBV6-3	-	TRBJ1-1	TGTGCCAGCAGTTACGGGCAGTTGGTTCGGAACACTGAAGCTTTCTTT	CASSYGQLVRNTEAFF
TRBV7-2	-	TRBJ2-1	TGTGCCAGCAGCTTATTTCAGGGTAGCGGTTACAATGAGCAGTTCTTC	CASSLFQGSGYNEQFF
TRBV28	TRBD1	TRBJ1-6	TGTGCCAGCAGCCTAGGACAGGGGGCTGTCACCCTCCACTTT	CASSLGQGAVTLHF
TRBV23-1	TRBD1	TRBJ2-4	TGCGCCAGCAGTCAATTCCGGACAGGGGTATACATTCAGTACTTC	CASSQFRTGVYIQYF
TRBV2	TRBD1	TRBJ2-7	TGTGCCAGCACCGGGACAGCCTACGAGCAGTACTTC	CASTGTAYEQYF
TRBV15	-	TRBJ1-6	TGTGCCACCAGCAGAAAAGGTCACGGGGGTAATTCACCCCTCCACTTT	CATSRKGHGGNSPLHF
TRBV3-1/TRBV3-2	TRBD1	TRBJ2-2	TGTGCCAGCAGCCAAACCCTAATCGACAGGGGGTCCGGGGAGCTGTTTTTT	CASSQTLIDRGSGELFF
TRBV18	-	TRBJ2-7	TGTGCCAGCTCACCAAGCTGGGGACTCTACGAGCAGTACTTC	CASSPSWGLYEQYF
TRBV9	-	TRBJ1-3	TGTGCCAGCAGCGTCTCGGGTAACTCTGGAAACACCATATATTTT	CASSVSGNSGNTIYF
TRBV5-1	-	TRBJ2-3	TGCGCCAGCAGCTTTGTCGGTTTCGGGAGAACAGATACGCAGTATTTT	CASSFVGFGRTDTQYF